A single sample gave rise to the 24 T cell receptor beta chains below, sequenced in a study of radiotherapy plus CTLA-4 blockade in lung cancer. Profiled with immunoSEQ multiplex PCR; TCRdb holds only in-frame clones, not every one. The table includes roughly 53,000 clones, approximately 79% detected once. Material: peripheral blood, obtained from a patient treated with radiotherapy plus ipilimumab. The receptors originated from a human donor with non-small cell lung cancer who had a partial response to radiotherapy plus ipilimumab.

This clone occurred a few times. The J gene is TRBJ1-6, the V gene TRBV9, with 9 bases fitting TRBD1. Germline V gene data show CDR1 as SGDLS and CDR2 as YYNGEE. V was clipped by 3 bases and J by 10 bases; unmatched bases: 11. This CDR3 is built from 16 residues. CDR3 in amino acids: CASSGQTGGLGSPLHF. DNA of the CDR3: TGTGCCAGCAGCGGTCAAACAGGGGGCTTAGGCTCACCCCTCCACTTT.

This chain connects TRBV6-6 to TRBJ1-1, with a weak D call TRBD1 (5 bases). The CDR3 runs to 12 residues. Germline V gives CDR1 MNHNY, CDR2 SVGAGI (reference sequence). V was clipped by 4 bases and J by 6 bases, with 9 bases between them. The CDR3 nucleotides read TGTGCCAGCAGTTGGGGCCAGGCTGAAGCTTTCTTT. Translation: CASSWGQAEAFF.

The J gene is TRBJ2-5, the V gene TRBV7-8, with D possibly TRBD1 on 6 matching bases. The V and J ends lost 2 bases and 5 bases respectively, with 15 bases between them. Looked up from germline, CDR1 is SGHVS and CDR2 is FQNEAQ. This CDR3 region has 15 residues. The CDR3 DNA reads TGTGCCAGCAGCTTAATACAGGGCAGCTATGAGACCCAGTACTTC. This translates into CASSLIQGSYETQYF. The whole variable domain, remainder taken from reference TRBV7-8 and TRBJ2-5, is GAGVSQSPRYKVAKRGQDVALRCDPISGHVSLFWYQQALGQGPEFLTYFQNEAQLDKSGLPSDRFFAERPEGSVSTLKIQRTQQEDSAVYLCASSLIQGSYETQYFGPGTRLLVL.

J is TRBJ2-3 and V is TRBV4-1, with 9 bases that match TRBD2. In germline, CDR1 is MGHRA, CDR2 YSYEKL. The length of the CDR3 is 17 residues. V lost 0 bases and J lost 2; bases outside the gene matches: 6. The CDR3 nucleotides read TGCGCCAGCAGCCAAGAGGGTTCTAGCGGGAACACAGATACGCAGTATTTT. Translation: CASSQEGSSGNTDTQYF.

The chain recombines TRBV7-6 with TRBJ2-1; unclear D gene. The CDR3 has 15 amino acids. Trimming took 2 bases from V and 0 from J, leaving 8 bases between them. Per germline, CDR1 SGHVS and CDR2 FNYEAQ. CDR3 nucleotide sequence: TGTGCCAGCAGCTTAAGCTCGAGCTCCTACAATGAGCAGTTCTTC. It translates to CASSLSSSSYNEQFF.

J is TRBJ2-3 and V is TRBV28, with D possibly matching TRBD2 (7 bases). V lost 3 bases to trimming and J lost 5 bases, with 18 bases between them. Germline V gene sequence: CDR1 MDHEN, CDR2 SYDVKM. The CDR3 covers 16 residues. CDR3 nucleotides: TGTGCCAGCAGTTTGCGGGGGCTACACGGTTTAGATACGCAGTATTTT. It specifies CASSLRGLHGLDTQYF.

The J gene is TRBJ2-7, the V gene TRBV19; perhaps TRBD1 as D (6 bases). CDR1 and CDR2 from the germline V gene are LNHDA and SQIVND (reference sequence). V was shortened by 3 bases and J by 2 bases, with 14 bases between the two germline ends. The CDR3 has 15 residues. DNA for the CDR3: TGTGCCAGTAGTATGCCCGGGACACCACCCTACGAGCAGTACTTC. Translation gives CASSMPGTPPYEQYF. Looking up the rest from reference TRBV19 and TRBJ2-7 gives the full variable domain: DGGITQSPKYLFRKEGQNVTLSCEQNLNHDAMYWYRQDPGQGLRLIYYSQIVNDFQKGDIAEGYSVSREKKESFPLTVTSAQKNPTAFYLCASSMPGTPPYEQYFGPGTRLTVT.

The chain uses TRBV18 and TRBJ1-5; D possibly corresponds to TRBD1 (5 bases). CDR1 and CDR2 (germline): KGHSH, LQKENI. The CDR3 contains 14 residues. The germline V and J ends were trimmed by 6 bases and 7 bases, with 16 bases remaining between them. As DNA, the CDR3 is TGTGCCAGCTCTCGCCAGGGCGTGACGCAGCCCCAGCATTTT. Protein: CASSRQGVTQPQHF. The whole variable domain, remainder taken from reference TRBV18 and TRBJ1-5, is NAGVMQNPRHLVRRRGQEARLRCSPMKGHSHVYWYRQLPEEGLKFMVYLQKENIIDESGMPKERFSAEFPKEGPSILRIQQVVRGDSAAYFCASSRQGVTQPQHFGDGTRLSIL.

The V and J genes are TRBV7-2 and TRBJ2-7; TRBD2 matches 8 bases. Losses at the gene ends were 3 bases for V and 3 bases for J; bases not matched to a gene: 4. The CDR3 has 14 amino acids. Germline V gene data show CDR1 as SGHTA and CDR2 as FQGNSA. The chain's CDR3 is CASSFTSGDYEQYF. The CDR3 DNA is TGTGCCAGCAGCTTCACTAGCGGAGACTACGAGCAGTACTTC.

The gene calls are TRBV29-1 and TRBJ1-3, with D possibly being TRBD1 (5 bases). The CDR3 extends over 13 amino acids. Germline CDR1 reads SQVTM; CDR2 reads ANQGSEA. V was pared by 4 bases and J by 0 bases, with 7 bases between. The CDR3 bases are TGCAGCGTTGTCACAGGCTCTGGAAACACCATATATTTT. This sequence encodes CSVVTGSGNTIYF.

This clone has a handful of counts. This chain connects TRBV28 to TRBJ2-1, with TRBD2 matching 9 bases. With V trimmed by 5 bases and J by 0 bases, 8 bases remained unmatched. The germline V gene has CDR1 MDHEN and CDR2 SYDVKM. This CDR3 has 17 residues. The CDR3 DNA reads TGTGCCAGCAGTGGTTTGCGGGAGGGATTCTCCTACAATGAGCAGTTCTTC. Amino acids: CASSGLREGFSYNEQFF.

V and J are TRBV7-2 and TRBJ2-1; D perhaps matches TRBD2 (6 bases). Trimming shortened V by 3 bases and J by 7 bases, and 13 bases separated the two germline ends. Per germline, CDR1 SGHTA and CDR2 FQGNSA. The CDR3 extends over 14 amino acids. The CDR3 nucleotides are TGTGCCAGCAGCTTGGCCGGGGGTCGTAATGAGCAGTTCTTC. It translates to CASSLAGGRNEQFF.

The J gene is TRBJ2-1, the V gene TRBV7-7; D is perhaps TRBD2 (5 bases). V dropped 5 bases and J dropped 2 bases, with 13 bases sitting between them. Germline V CDR1 and CDR2: SSHAT, FNYEAQ (reference sequence). The CDR3 contains 15 residues. CDR3 coding DNA: TGTGCCAGCAGCCCACACGGAGGCCCCTACAATGAGCAGTTCTTC. This gives the protein CASSPHGGPYNEQFF.

This chain links TRBV10-2 with TRBJ1-4; possible D gene TRBD1, 6 bases. The germline CDR1 and CDR2 sequences are WSHSY and SAAADI. There are 11 residues in the CDR3. V was trimmed by 9 bases and J by 7 bases, leaving 9 bases between them. CDR3 region: CASQGSEKLFF. CDR3 coding DNA: TGCGCCAGTCAGGGGAGTGAAAAACTGTTTTTT.

The V and J genes are TRBV5-1 and TRBJ2-5; D gene unclear. Trimming took 1 base from V and 1 from J, leaving 8 bases between them. Germline CDR1 SGHRS, CDR2 YFSETQ. The CDR3 consists of 14 residues. The CDR3 is CASSLTRSQETQYF. CDR3 sequence (DNA): TGCGCCAGCAGCTTGACCAGGTCCCAAGAGACCCAGTACTTC.

This rearrangement joins TRBV11-2 to TRBJ2-7, with 9 bases identical to TRBD1. The CDR3 runs 15 residues. The germline V gene encodes CDR1 SGHAT and CDR2 FQNNGV. J was trimmed by 1 base and V by 5 bases; bases with no gene match: 6. The CDR3 here is CASSNRDRASYEQYF. The CDR3, as DNA: TGTGCCAGCAGCAACCGGGACAGGGCATCCTACGAGCAGTACTTC. Using reference TRBV11-2 and TRBJ2-7 for the parts outside the CDR3, the full variable domain is EAGVAQSPRYKIIEKRQSVAFWCNPISGHATLYWYQQILGQGPKLLIQFQNNGVVDDSQLPKDRFSAERLKGVDSTLKIQPAKLEDSAVYLCASSNRDRASYEQYFGPGTRLTVT.

The sample holds a few counts of this clone. The J gene is TRBJ2-3, the V gene TRBV5-1; 8 bases map to TRBD2. This CDR3 region has 16 residues. CDR1 and CDR2 from the germline V gene are SGHRS and YFSETQ. After removal of 5 bases from V and 5 bases from J, the junction contained 13 bases not matched to a gene. DNA for the CDR3: TGCGCCAGCAGGCTAACCATAGCGGGGATCGTAGATACGCAGTATTTT. The encoded protein is CASRLTIAGIVDTQYF.

In this sample, this clone turned up a few times. The chain employs TRBV6-5 and TRBJ2-6; D perhaps matches TRBD1 (5 bases). CDR3 length equals 15 residues. V shed 4 bases and J shed 4 bases, with 11 bases lying between them. Germline CDR1 and CDR2: MNHEY and SVGAGI. The CDR3 nucleotides are TGTGCCAGCAGTTTCCAGGGATCGGGGGCCAACGTCCTGACTTTC. Translating gives CASSFQGSGANVLTF.

This chain uses TRBV19 with TRBJ1-5, with 9 nucleotides matching TRBD1. The CDR3 consists of 13 residues. V lost 8 bases to trimming and J lost 1 base; unmatched junction nucleotides: 0. Germline V gene sequence: CDR1 LNHDA, CDR2 SQIVND (reference sequence). The CDR3 DNA sequence: TGTGCCAGTGACAGGGGGAGCAATCAGCCCCAGCATTTT. Amino acid sequence: CASDRGSNQPQHF. Variable domain in full (rest from reference TRBV19 and TRBJ1-5): DGGITQSPKYLFRKEGQNVTLSCEQNLNHDAMYWYRQDPGQGLRLIYYSQIVNDFQKGDIAEGYSVSREKKESFPLTVTSAQKNPTAFYLCASDRGSNQPQHFGDGTRLSIL.

The chain couples TRBV5-4 to TRBJ1-1; D is uncertain. From germline, CDR1 is SGHNT and CDR2 YYREEE (reference sequence). The CDR3 consists of 14 residues. Deletions cut 0 bases from V and 0 bases from J, with 6 bases between. CDR3 sequence (DNA): TGTGCCAGCAGCTTGGACGGTATGAACACTGAAGCTTTCTTT. This codes for CASSLDGMNTEAFF.

This clone was seen a handful of times. This chain links TRBV29-1 with TRBJ2-1; 12 nucleotides align to TRBD2. The CDR3 has 12 amino acids. The germline V gene encodes CDR1 SQVTM and CDR2 ANQGSEA. The V gene end was trimmed by 5 bases and the J gene end by 10 bases; junction bases not matched to a gene: 3. CDR3 region: CSVLGLAGEQFF. CDR3 coding DNA: TGCAGCGTTCTTGGACTAGCGGGGGAGCAGTTCTTC.

This clone was recorded a few times. The chain combines TRBV11-2 with TRBJ2-3, with 8 bases that match TRBD2. The CDR3 covers 15 residues. Germline V gene sequence: CDR1 SGHAT, CDR2 FQNNGV. Trimming cost V 5 bases and J 4 bases; bases outside gene matches: 8. In DNA, the CDR3 is TGTGCCAGCAGCCCGGGGGGGCCGAGCGCAGATACGCAGTATTTT. Translating it yields CASSPGGPSADTQYF.

This chain joins TRBV2 and TRBJ1-2; TRBD1 matches 7 bases. The CDR3 sequence is 13 residues long. Germline V gene sequence: CDR1 SNHLY, CDR2 FYNNEI. V was clipped by 6 bases and J by 4 bases; unmatched bases: 5. In DNA form, the CDR3 reads TGTGCCAGCAGAAACAGGGGTGGCTATGGCTACACCTTC. Encoded protein: CASRNRGGYGYTF.

J is TRBJ1-1 and V is TRBV6-5; 10 nucleotides match TRBD1. Trimming removed 0 bases from V and 6 bases from J; junction bases left unmatched: 1. Germline V lookup: CDR1 MNHEY, CDR2 SVGAGI. CDR3 size: 14 residues. The CDR3, as DNA: TGTGCCAGCAGTTACTCTGGACAGGGGGCTGAAGCTTTCTTT. Translated, it gives CASSYSGQGAEAFF.